The 24 T cell receptor beta chains below all came from one sample that was sequenced in a study of vaccination and CD4 T cells after COVID-19. Noted treatment: roughly 10-day PBMC culture with coronavirus spike peptide pools or control peptides (ViraFEST assay). An Oncomine TCR Beta short-read assay was used to sequence the DNA from cultured CD4+ T cells. TCRdb re-derived calls from the PCR reads in MiXCR, one entry per CDR3 protein. The data show approximately 17,000 distinct CDR3 sequences, 58% seen once. What these receptors recognize is not known. The sample here was CD4+ T cells from blood, cultured in vitro, taken before SARS-CoV-2 vaccination. The receptors derive from a human donor who had recovered from COVID-19.

The rearrangement links TRBV12-3 or TRBV12-4 to TRBJ2-5; D is undetermined. The CDR3 loop spans 15 amino acids. The V gene lost 5 bases and the J gene lost 5 bases, with 18 bases spanning the gap. DNA of the CDR3: TGTGCCAGCAGTCTCCGGTCAGCCATTGGGGAGACCCAGTACTTC. This sequence encodes CASSLRSAIGETQYF.

The chain has TRBV27 and TRBJ1-5; D possibly corresponds to TRBD1 (5 bases). This CDR3 comprises 13 residues. The V and J ends lost 3 bases and 6 bases respectively, with 9 bases between them. The germline CDR1 and CDR2 sequences are MNHEY and SMNVEV (reference sequence). In DNA form, the CDR3 reads TGTGCCAGCAGTTTGGGGGGTCGTCAGCCCCAGCATTTT. Protein: CASSLGGRQPQHF.

The rearrangement uses TRBV27 and TRBJ2-1; 14 bases line up with TRBD2. The germline CDR1 and CDR2 sequences are MNHEY and SMNVEV (reference sequence). V trimming: 7 bases; J trimming: 6 bases; junction bases outside the gene matches: 5. The CDR3 spans 15 residues. The CDR3 spells CASMWGLAGVNEQFF. The CDR3 DNA sequence: TGTGCCAGCATGTGGGGACTAGCGGGAGTCAATGAGCAGTTCTTC.

The table lists this clonotype with a few counts. The chain uses TRBV6-2 or TRBV6-3 and TRBJ2-5, with 7 bases identical to TRBD2. CDR1 MNHEY and CDR2 SVGEGT come from the germline V gene. The CDR3 runs to 13 residues. Germline trimming cut 6 bases from V and 0 bases from J; bases unmatched to any gene: 1. This chain's CDR3 is CASSGGYQETQYF. CDR3 sequence (DNA): TGTGCCAGCAGCGGGGGGTACCAAGAGACCCAGTACTTC.

This chain joins TRBV7-9 and TRBJ2-5; D gene unclear. The V end lost 5 bases, the J end lost 0 bases, and 13 bases lay between the germline ends. This CDR3 has 15 amino acids. Germline V gene sequence: CDR1 SEHNR, CDR2 FQNEAQ (reference sequence). CDR3 sequence reads: CASSLRDWYQETQYF. The CDR3 nucleotides are TGTGCCAGCAGCCTAAGAGACTGGTACCAAGAGACCCAGTACTTC. The full variable domain, with the rest looked up from reference TRBV7-9 and TRBJ2-5, is DTGVSQNPRHKITKRGQNVTFRCDPISEHNRLYWYRQTLGQGPEFLTYFQNEAQLEKSRLLSDRFSAERPKGSFSTLEIQRTEQGDSAMYLCASSLRDWYQETQYFGPGTRLLVL.

This clonotype was counted only a few times. The gene calls are TRBV6-1 and TRBJ2-4; perhaps TRBD2 as D (6 bases). The CDR3 consists of 16 residues. Germline CDR1 and CDR2: MNHNS and SASEGT. V was shortened by 7 bases and J by 0 bases, with 16 bases between the two germline ends. The CDR3 region is CASTDEGRLAKNIQYF. CDR3 in DNA: TGTGCCAGCACCGACGAAGGGAGGTTAGCCAAAAACATTCAGTACTTC.

In its sample, this clonotype was seen a few times. The rearrangement uses TRBV7-3 and TRBJ2-7; D may be TRBD1 (5 bases). The CDR3 is 15 residues long. With 5 bases removed from V and 3 bases from J, the gap between germline ends came to 17 bases. Germline lookup yields CDR1 SGHTA and CDR2 FQGTGA. As DNA, the CDR3 is TGTGCCAGCAGCACCCCGACAGAGACTGTCTACGAGCAGTACTTC. Encoded protein: CASSTPTETVYEQYF.

Concerning this clonotype itself: Mismatch with germline at one junction end may stem from a read error. The J gene is TRBJ2-5, the V gene TRBV15, with a possible D match to TRBD1 (5 bases). Germline assignment: CDR1 LNHNV and CDR2 YYDKDF (reference sequence). This CDR3 has 13 residues. The CDR3 is CATGRPPGETQYF. As DNA, the CDR3 is TGTGCCACCGGCAGACCGCCAGGGGAGACCCAGTACTTC.

The chain is built from TRBV6-5 and TRBJ2-5; TRBD2 agrees at 10 bases. Per germline, CDR1 MNHEY and CDR2 SVGAGI. There are 18 residues in the CDR3. Unmatched junction bases numbered 14, after V lost 2 bases and J lost 5 bases. The CDR3 DNA is TGTGCCAGCAGTTACGCGCTAGCGGGAGTCTCAAGGGGTGAGACCCAGTACTTC. Amino acid sequence: CASSYALAGVSRGETQYF.

The chain employs TRBV20-1 and TRBJ1-6; 8 nucleotides align to TRBD1. V was clipped by 3 bases and J by 4 bases; unmatched bases: 2. This CDR3 has 14 residues. CDR1 and CDR2 (germline): DFQATT, SNEGSKA (reference sequence). The CDR3, as DNA: TGCAGTGCTAGTGGACAGGGTTATAATTCACCCCTCCACTTT. This translates into CSASGQGYNSPLHF.

This clonotype has just a few counts. The V gene is TRBV20-1, the J gene TRBJ1-6, with D perhaps matching TRBD1 (5 bases). Germline V gene data show CDR1 as DFQATT and CDR2 as SNEGSKA (reference sequence). The CDR3 is 13 residues long. V dropped 6 bases and J dropped 6 bases, with 12 bases sitting between them. The CDR3 DNA sequence: TGCAGTGCCATCGACAGCGTTAATTCACCCCTCCACTTT. Protein sequence: CSAIDSVNSPLHF.

There are a few counts of this clonotype. The chain links TRBV5-8 to TRBJ2-5; D unclear. The V and J ends lost 2 bases and 5 bases respectively, with 16 bases between them. The CDR3 covers 15 residues. In germline, CDR1 is SGHTS, CDR2 YDEGEE. As DNA, the CDR3 is TGTGCCAGCAGCTTTACGGGCAGATCAGGCGAGACCCAGTACTTC. It is translated as CASSFTGRSGETQYF.

The chain is built from TRBV3-1 and TRBJ2-7; 9 bases match TRBD2. Unmatched junction bases numbered 8, after V lost 6 bases and J lost 2 bases. This CDR3 has 15 residues. Germline values: CDR1 LGHDT, CDR2 YNNKEL (reference sequence). CDR3 in DNA: TGTGCCAGCAGTCTTGCCCTAGCGGGACCCTACGAGCAGTACTTC. This gives the protein CASSLALAGPYEQYF.

The V and J genes are TRBV20-1 and TRBJ1-6, with 8 bases aligning to TRBD1. This CDR3 comprises 13 residues. Trimming at V came to 5 bases and at J to 10 bases, leaving 7 bases not matched to a gene. Looked up from germline, CDR1 is DFQATT and CDR2 is SNEGSKA (reference sequence). CDR3 DNA: TGCAGTGCTTCGGACAGGGCGGGGTCACCCCTCCACTTT. Protein product: CSASDRAGSPLHF.

V gene TRBV7-9 combines with J gene TRBJ2-4; a weak D match, TRBD2 (6 bases). Germline V gives CDR1 SEHNR, CDR2 FQNEAQ (reference sequence). The V end lost 8 bases, the J end lost 1 base, and 18 bases lay between the germline ends. This CDR3 comprises 16 residues. The CDR3 region is CASAPLAGRAKNIQYF. The CDR3, as DNA: TGTGCCAGCGCCCCCCTGGCGGGACGGGCCAAAAACATTCAGTACTTC. Based on the CDR3 plus reference TRBV7-9 and TRBJ2-4, the full variable domain is DTGVSQNPRHKITKRGQNVTFRCDPISEHNRLYWYRQTLGQGPEFLTYFQNEAQLEKSRLLSDRFSAERPKGSFSTLEIQRTEQGDSAMYLCASAPLAGRAKNIQYFGAGTRLSVL.

Only a few counts were recorded for this clonotype. V usage is TRBV20-1 and J usage is TRBJ2-7, with 8 nucleotides matching TRBD2. V shed 5 bases and J 3 bases; nucleotides not matched to a gene: 9. The CDR3 is 14 residues long. Germline V gene data show CDR1 as DFQATT and CDR2 as SNEGSKA (reference sequence). CDR3 loop: CSAGLSGIYYEQYF. DNA for the CDR3: TGCAGTGCTGGCCTTAGCGGGATCTACTACGAGCAGTACTTC.

The chain combines TRBV7-3 with TRBJ2-2; 9 bases are shared with TRBD2. V trimming: 6 bases; J trimming: 7 bases; junction bases outside the gene matches: 9. The CDR3 sequence is 15 residues long. Germline V gene data show CDR1 as SGHTA and CDR2 as FQGTGA. CDR3 in amino acids: CASREIAGAFGELFF. In nucleotides, the CDR3 is TGTGCCAGCAGGGAAATAGCGGGAGCTTTCGGGGAGCTGTTTTTT.

The V gene is TRBV28, the J gene TRBJ2-3; 9 nucleotides match TRBD1. Germline values: CDR1 MDHEN, CDR2 SYDVKM. The CDR3 covers 16 residues. J gave up 4 bases and V 4 bases, and 9 bases lay outside the gene matches. The CDR3 loop is CASSSHGQGLSDTQYF. CDR3 nucleotide sequence: TGTGCCAGCAGTTCACACGGACAGGGGTTATCAGATACGCAGTATTTT.

V is TRBV29-1 and J is TRBJ2-5; perhaps TRBD1 as D (6 bases). Per germline, CDR1 SQVTM and CDR2 ANQGSEA. Between the trimmed V and J ends, which lost 5 bases and 5 bases, there was a span of 15 bases. This CDR3 region has 13 residues. The CDR3 loop is CSVRTDSGETQYF. CDR3 nucleotide sequence: TGCAGCGTTCGAACGGACAGTGGGGAGACCCAGTACTTC.

This clonotype was recorded a few times. The J gene is TRBJ1-1, the V gene TRBV6-2 or TRBV6-3; perhaps TRBD1 as D (5 bases). The V gene lost 6 bases and the J gene lost 2 bases, with 13 bases spanning the gap. Germline V gene sequence: CDR1 MNHEY, CDR2 SVGEGT. This CDR3 contains 14 residues. The CDR3 DNA is TGTGCCAGCAGGCCCGGGACGGTAAACACTGAAGCTTTCTTT. Translation gives CASRPGTVNTEAFF.

The CDR3 DNA reads TGCAGTGCTAGAAAGGGTACTAGCGGAAACAATGAGCAGTTCTTC. Translation gives CSARKGTSGNNEQFF. The chain couples TRBV20-1 to TRBJ2-1; 8 bases match TRBD2. V dropped 2 bases and J dropped 5; count of bases not matched to a gene: 8. The CDR3 extends over 15 amino acids. Germline V gene data show CDR1 as DFQATT and CDR2 as SNEGSKA (reference sequence).

This sequence joins TRBV9 and TRBJ1-6; D is unresolved. Germline V gene lookup returns CDR1 SGDLS and CDR2 YYNGEE. The CDR3 has 15 residues. Deletions cut 4 bases from V and 8 bases from J, with 16 bases between. The CDR3 region has the DNA TGTGCCAGCAGCCCCAGTGGAATTGGGGATTCACCCCTCCACTTT. Translation gives CASSPSGIGDSPLHF.

V gene TRBV6-2 or TRBV6-3 combines with J gene TRBJ2-6; 7 bases line up with TRBD1. V shed 8 bases and J 0 bases; nucleotides not matched to a gene: 7. The CDR3 extends over 16 amino acids. Germline V gene data show CDR1 as MNHEY and CDR2 as SVGEGT. The CDR3 sequence: CASRRQGGSGANVLTF. Here the CDR3 DNA reads TGTGCCAGCCGACGACAGGGTGGCTCTGGGGCCAACGTCCTGACTTTC.

V gene TRBV7-2 combines with J gene TRBJ2-1; D is undetermined. Trimming removed 3 bases from V and 2 bases from J, with 11 bases in between. Germline V gene data show CDR1 as SGHTA and CDR2 as FQGNSA. The CDR3 extends over 15 amino acids. The DNA of the CDR3 is TGTGCCAGCAGCTTTACACGAGATACCTACAATGAGCAGTTCTTC. This codes for CASSFTRDTYNEQFF.